Below are 11 T cell receptor beta chains sequenced from a single sample in a study of blood T cell repertoires in COVID-19. Only in-frame clones appear in the TCRdb table, and some are missing; sequencing was by immunoSEQ multiplex PCR. The repertoire holds about 170,000 clones, with roughly 90% as singletons. Sequencing was done on a sample of PBMCs or T cells enriched from blood (not recorded which). The origin of the receptors is a woman between 18 and 29 years old who had recovered from COVID-19.

This chain joins TRBV3-1 (or the pseudogene TRBV3-2) and TRBJ2-7; D perhaps matches TRBD1 (5 bases). V was clipped by 4 bases and J by 0 bases, with 7 bases between them. The germline CDR1 and CDR2 sequences are LGHDT and YNNKEL (reference sequence). The CDR3 is 13 amino acids. CDR3 in amino acids: CASSLQASYEQYF. In DNA form, the CDR3 reads TGTGCCAGCAGCCTACAGGCCTCCTACGAGCAGTACTTC.

The chain carries TRBV27 and TRBJ2-7, with D unresolved. This CDR3 region has 16 residues. The V gene's germline CDR1 is MNHEY and CDR2 SMNVEV (reference sequence). The V gene lost 1 base and the J gene lost 2 bases, with 15 bases spanning the gap. CDR3 protein: CASSLLSRPTPYEQYF. In DNA form, the CDR3 reads TGTGCCAGCAGTTTATTAAGTCGTCCTACTCCCTACGAGCAGTACTTC.

This chain joins TRBV30 and TRBJ2-3; 8 bases align to TRBD2. Germline V gene lookup returns CDR1 GTSNPN and CDR2 SVGIG (reference sequence). V gave up 5 bases and J gave up 5 bases; unmatched junction bases: 9. CDR3 length: 14 amino acids. The CDR3 DNA reads as TGTGCCTGGGCCGGGACTAGTTTCTTAGATACGCAGTATTTT. This sequence encodes CAWAGTSFLDTQYF. The entire variable domain, with the rest obtained from reference TRBV30 and TRBJ2-3, is as follows: SQTIHQWPATLVQPVGSPLSLECTVEGTSNPNLYWYRQAAGRGLQLLFYSVGIGQISSEVPQNLSASRPQDRQFILSSKKLLLSDSGFYLCAWAGTSFLDTQYFGPGTRLTVL.

The chain combines TRBV12-3 or TRBV12-4 with TRBJ2-5, with D unresolved. Trimming took off 6 bases at V and 4 bases at J, with 12 bases between the two ends. This CDR3 comprises 13 residues. This chain's CDR3 is CASRRSGSETQYF. In nucleotides, the CDR3 is TGTGCCAGCAGGCGGTCGGGTTCAGAGACCCAGTACTTC.

The chain joins TRBV7-9 to TRBJ2-7; D might be TRBD2 (5 bases). Germline CDR1 SEHNR, CDR2 FQNEAQ (reference sequence). CDR3 length: 15 residues. V lost 5 bases, J lost 2 bases, and 16 bases lay in between. CDR3 amino acids: CASSDPLAGAYEQYF. DNA of the CDR3: TGTGCCAGCAGCGACCCCTTGGCCGGGGCCTACGAGCAGTACTTC.

The chain employs TRBV9 and TRBJ2-1, with 13 bases aligning to TRBD2. V was pared by 4 bases and J by 4 bases, with 8 bases of the junction left unmatched. This CDR3 is built from 17 residues. Germline V CDR1 and CDR2: SGDLS, YYNGEE. The CDR3: CASSMRTSGRRYNEQFF. In nucleotides, the CDR3 is TGTGCCAGCAGCATGCGGACTAGCGGGAGACGATACAATGAGCAGTTCTTC.

The chain combines TRBV27 with TRBJ1-1; 9 bases match TRBD1. The germline V gene has CDR1 MNHEY and CDR2 SMNVEV (reference sequence). The CDR3 consists of 17 residues. V dropped 5 bases and J dropped 0; count of bases not matched to a gene: 10. CDR3 region: CASSATTGTGLNTEAFF. CDR3 nucleotide sequence: TGTGCCAGCAGTGCCACCACCGGGACAGGGTTGAACACTGAAGCTTTCTTT.

Points on this clone: The junction and the germline gene differ at one end; a read error may be behind it. The gene calls are TRBV29-1 and TRBJ2-7; TRBD2 might be the D (7 bases). The CDR3 is 11 amino acids. Looked up from germline, CDR1 is SQVTM and CDR2 is ANQGSEA. The CDR3 spells CSVESGRGLRF. CDR3 DNA: TGCAGCGTTGAATCGGGGCGGGGGCTCCGCTTC.

The rearrangement uses TRBV6-5 and TRBJ2-5; TRBD2 aligns across 7 bases. The CDR3 is 14 residues long. Germline V gene data show CDR1 as MNHEY and CDR2 as SVGAGI. With 4 bases clipped from V and 2 bases from J, the junction kept 4 bases outside the gene matches. In DNA form, the CDR3 reads TGTGCCAGCAGTTTCTCTAGCGGACAAGAGACCCAGTACTTC. It encodes CASSFSSGQETQYF.

This chain uses TRBV9 with TRBJ2-2; D call uncertain. This CDR3 comprises 14 residues. The V gene lost 0 bases and the J gene lost 1 base, with 4 bases spanning the gap. Germline loops: CDR1 SGDLS, CDR2 YYNGEE. CDR3: CASSVGQNTGELFF. CDR3 nucleotides: TGTGCCAGCAGCGTAGGTCAGAACACCGGGGAGCTGTTTTTT.

This clone was found a few times. This sequence joins TRBV7-6 and TRBJ2-7; 11 positions agree with TRBD2. Germline V gene data show CDR1 as SGHVS and CDR2 as FNYEAQ. The length of the CDR3 is 15 residues. The V gene end was trimmed by 5 bases and the J gene end by 2 bases; junction bases not matched to a gene: 5. The CDR3: CASSPRLAGTYEQYF. The CDR3 region has the DNA TGTGCCAGCAGCCCGCGACTAGCGGGGACCTACGAGCAGTACTTC.